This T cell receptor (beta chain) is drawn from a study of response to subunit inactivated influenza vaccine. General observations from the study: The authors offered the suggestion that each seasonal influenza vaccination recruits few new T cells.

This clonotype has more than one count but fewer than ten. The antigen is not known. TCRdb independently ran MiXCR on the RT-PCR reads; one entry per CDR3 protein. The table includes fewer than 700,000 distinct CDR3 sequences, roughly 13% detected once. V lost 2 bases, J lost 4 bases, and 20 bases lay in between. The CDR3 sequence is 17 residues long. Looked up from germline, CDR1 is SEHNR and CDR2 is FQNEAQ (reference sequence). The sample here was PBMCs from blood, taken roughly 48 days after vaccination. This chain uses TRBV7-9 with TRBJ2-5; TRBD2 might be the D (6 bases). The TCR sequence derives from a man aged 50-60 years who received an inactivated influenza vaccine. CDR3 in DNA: TGTGCCAGCAGCTTATTAGGGGTGGACCGGCGGGGAGAGACCCAGTACTTC. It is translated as CASSLLGVDRRGETQYF. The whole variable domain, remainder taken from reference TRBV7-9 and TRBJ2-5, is DTGVSQNPRHKITKRGQNVTFRCDPISEHNRLYWYRQTLGQGPEFLTYFQNEAQLEKSRLLSDRFSAERPKGSFSTLEIQRTEQGDSAMYLCASSLLGVDRRGETQYFGPGTRLLVL.